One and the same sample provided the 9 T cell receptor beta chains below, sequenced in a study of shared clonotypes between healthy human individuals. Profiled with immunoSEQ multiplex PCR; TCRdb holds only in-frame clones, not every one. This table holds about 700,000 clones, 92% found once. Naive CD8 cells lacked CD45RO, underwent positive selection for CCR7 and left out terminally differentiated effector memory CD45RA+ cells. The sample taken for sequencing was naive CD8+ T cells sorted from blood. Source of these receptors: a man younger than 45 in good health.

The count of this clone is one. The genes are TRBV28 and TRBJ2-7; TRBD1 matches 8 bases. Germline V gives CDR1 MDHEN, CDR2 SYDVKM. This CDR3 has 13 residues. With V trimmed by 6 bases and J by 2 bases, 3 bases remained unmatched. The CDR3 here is CASSIQGAYEQYF. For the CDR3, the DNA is TGTGCCAGCAGCATACAGGGGGCCTACGAGCAGTACTTC.

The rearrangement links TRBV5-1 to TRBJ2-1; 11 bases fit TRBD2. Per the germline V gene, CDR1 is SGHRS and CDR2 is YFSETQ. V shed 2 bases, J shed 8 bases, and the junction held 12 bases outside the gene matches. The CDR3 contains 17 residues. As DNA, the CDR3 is TGCGCCAGCAGCTTAATGGGACTAGCGGAGGTCCTCGATGAGCAGTTCTTC. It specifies CASSLMGLAEVLDEQFF.

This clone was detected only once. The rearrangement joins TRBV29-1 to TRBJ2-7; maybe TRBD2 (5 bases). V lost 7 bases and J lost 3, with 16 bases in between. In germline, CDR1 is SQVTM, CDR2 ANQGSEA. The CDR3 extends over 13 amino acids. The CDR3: CSAQVVGLYEQYF. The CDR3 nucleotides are TGCAGCGCCCAAGTAGTAGGACTCTACGAGCAGTACTTC.

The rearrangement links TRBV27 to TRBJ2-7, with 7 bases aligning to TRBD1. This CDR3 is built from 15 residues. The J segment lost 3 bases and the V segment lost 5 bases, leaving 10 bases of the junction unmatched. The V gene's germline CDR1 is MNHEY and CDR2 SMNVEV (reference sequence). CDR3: CASSPTAGGLYEQYF. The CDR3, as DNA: TGTGCCAGCAGTCCTACGGCAGGGGGTCTCTACGAGCAGTACTTC.

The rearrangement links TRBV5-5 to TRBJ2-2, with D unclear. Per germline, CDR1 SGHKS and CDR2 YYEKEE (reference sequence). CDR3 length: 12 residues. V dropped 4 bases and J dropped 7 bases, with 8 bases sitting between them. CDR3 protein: CASSRPLGELFF. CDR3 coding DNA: TGTGCCAGCAGCCGGCCCCTCGGGGAGCTGTTTTTT. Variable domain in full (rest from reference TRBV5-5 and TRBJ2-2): DAGVTQSPTHLIKTRGQQVTLRCSPISGHKSVSWYQQVLGQGPQFIFQYYEKEERGRGNFPDRFSARQFPNYSSELNVNALLLGDSALYLCASSRPLGELFFGEGSRLTVL.

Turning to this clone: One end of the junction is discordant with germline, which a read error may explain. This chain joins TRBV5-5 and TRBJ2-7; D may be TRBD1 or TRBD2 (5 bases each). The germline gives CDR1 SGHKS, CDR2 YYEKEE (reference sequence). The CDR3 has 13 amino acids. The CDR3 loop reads CASSTPPARDLKF. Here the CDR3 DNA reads TGTGCCAGCAGCACACCACCGGCCCGGGACCTAAAGTTC.

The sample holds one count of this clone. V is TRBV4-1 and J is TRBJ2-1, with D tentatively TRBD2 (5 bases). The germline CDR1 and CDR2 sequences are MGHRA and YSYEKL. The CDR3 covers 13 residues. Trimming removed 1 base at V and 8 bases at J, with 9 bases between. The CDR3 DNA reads TGCGCCAGCAGCCAAGCTCCGGACTATGAGCAGTTCTTC. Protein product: CASSQAPDYEQFF.

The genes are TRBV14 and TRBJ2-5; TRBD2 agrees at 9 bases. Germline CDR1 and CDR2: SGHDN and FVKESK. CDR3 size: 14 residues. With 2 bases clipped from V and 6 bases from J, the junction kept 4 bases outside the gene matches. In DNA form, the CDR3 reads TGTGCCAGCAGCCAACTAGCGGGGTCCCAGACCCAGTACTTC. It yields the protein CASSQLAGSQTQYF.

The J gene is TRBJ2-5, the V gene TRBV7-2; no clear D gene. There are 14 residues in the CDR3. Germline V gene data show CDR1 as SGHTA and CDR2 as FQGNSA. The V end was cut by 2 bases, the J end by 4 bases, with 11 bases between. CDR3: CASSLLGPGETQYF. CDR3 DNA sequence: TGTGCCAGCAGCTTACTCGGACCGGGAGAGACCCAGTACTTC.